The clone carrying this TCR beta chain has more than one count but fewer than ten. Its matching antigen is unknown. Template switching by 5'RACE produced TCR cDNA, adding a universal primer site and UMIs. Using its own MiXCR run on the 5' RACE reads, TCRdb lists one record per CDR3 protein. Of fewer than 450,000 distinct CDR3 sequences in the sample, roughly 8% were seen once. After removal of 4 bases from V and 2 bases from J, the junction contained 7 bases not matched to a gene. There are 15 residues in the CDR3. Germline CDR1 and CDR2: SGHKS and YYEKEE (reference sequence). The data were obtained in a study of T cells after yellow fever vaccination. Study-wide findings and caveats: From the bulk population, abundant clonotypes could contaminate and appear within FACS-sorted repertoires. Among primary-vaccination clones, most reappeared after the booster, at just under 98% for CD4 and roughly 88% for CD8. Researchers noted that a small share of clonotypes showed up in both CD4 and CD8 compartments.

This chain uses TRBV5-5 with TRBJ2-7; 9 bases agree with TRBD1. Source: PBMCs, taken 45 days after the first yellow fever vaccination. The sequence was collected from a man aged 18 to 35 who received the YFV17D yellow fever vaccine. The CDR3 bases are TGTGCCAGCAGCATTTCCGGGACAGGGCCCTACGAGCAGTACTTC. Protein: CASSISGTGPYEQYF. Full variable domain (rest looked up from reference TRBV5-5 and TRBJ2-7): DAGVTQSPTHLIKTRGQQVTLRCSPISGHKSVSWYQQVLGQGPQFIFQYYEKEERGRGNFPDRFSARQFPNYSSELNVNALLLGDSALYLCASSISGTGPYEQYFGPGTRLTVT.